This entry describes one T cell receptor beta chain. Its cognate antigen is unknown. TCRdb re-derived calls from the 5' RACE reads in MiXCR, one entry per CDR3 protein. The profile shows about 530,000 distinct CDR3 sequences, 15% of them singletons. This sample stems from a study of identical twins. Broader study findings: Zero-insertion analyses could be partly confounded by invariant MAIT and iNKT cells.

Germline lookup yields CDR1 SEHNR and CDR2 FQNEAQ (reference sequence). The CDR3 is made up of 17 amino acids. Trimming cost V 5 bases and J 1 base, with 20 bases left between them. This same sample was also part of a study on yellow fever vaccine responses in identical twins.

The sample comprised CD4+ T cells sorted from blood. V and J are TRBV7-9 and TRBJ1-1; D is ambiguous. This TCR came from a woman aged 18-30 years in good health. The CDR3 DNA reads as TGTGCCAGCAGCCTTATTCATGGTTCGGGGTCGAACACTGAAGCTTTCTTT. This codes for CASSLIHGSGSNTEAFF.